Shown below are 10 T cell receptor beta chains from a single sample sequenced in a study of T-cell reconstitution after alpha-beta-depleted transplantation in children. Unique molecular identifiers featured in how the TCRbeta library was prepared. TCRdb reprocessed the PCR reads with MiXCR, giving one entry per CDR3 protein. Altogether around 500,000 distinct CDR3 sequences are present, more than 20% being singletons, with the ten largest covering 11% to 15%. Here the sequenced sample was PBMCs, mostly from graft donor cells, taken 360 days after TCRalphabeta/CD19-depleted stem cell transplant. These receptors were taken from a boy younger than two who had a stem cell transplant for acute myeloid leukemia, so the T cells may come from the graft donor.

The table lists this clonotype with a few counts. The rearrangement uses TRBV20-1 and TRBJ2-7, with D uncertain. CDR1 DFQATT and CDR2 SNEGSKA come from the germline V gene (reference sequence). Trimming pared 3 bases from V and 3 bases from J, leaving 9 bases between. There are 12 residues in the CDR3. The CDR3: CSASPRGYEQYF. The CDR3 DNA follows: TGCAGTGCTAGTCCCAGAGGCTACGAGCAGTACTTC.

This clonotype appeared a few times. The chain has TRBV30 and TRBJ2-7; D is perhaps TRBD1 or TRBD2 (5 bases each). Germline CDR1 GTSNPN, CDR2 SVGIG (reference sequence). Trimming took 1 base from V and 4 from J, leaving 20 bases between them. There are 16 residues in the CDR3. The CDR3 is CAWSGRAPLGGYEQYF. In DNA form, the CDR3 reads TGTGCCTGGAGTGGCCGGGCTCCCCTTGGGGGTTACGAGCAGTACTTC.

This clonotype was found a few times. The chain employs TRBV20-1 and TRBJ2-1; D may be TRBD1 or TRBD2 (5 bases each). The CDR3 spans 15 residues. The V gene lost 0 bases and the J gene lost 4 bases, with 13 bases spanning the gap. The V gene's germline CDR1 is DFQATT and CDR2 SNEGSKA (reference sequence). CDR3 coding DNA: TGCAGTGCTAGAGATATCGGGGCTGCTTACAATGAGCAGTTCTTC. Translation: CSARDIGAAYNEQFF.

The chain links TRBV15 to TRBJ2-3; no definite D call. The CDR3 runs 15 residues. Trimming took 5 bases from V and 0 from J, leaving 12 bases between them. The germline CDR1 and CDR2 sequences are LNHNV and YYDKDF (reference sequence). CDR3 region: CATSARAASTDTQYF. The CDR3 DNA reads TGTGCCACCAGCGCCCGGGCAGCTAGCACAGATACGCAGTATTTT.

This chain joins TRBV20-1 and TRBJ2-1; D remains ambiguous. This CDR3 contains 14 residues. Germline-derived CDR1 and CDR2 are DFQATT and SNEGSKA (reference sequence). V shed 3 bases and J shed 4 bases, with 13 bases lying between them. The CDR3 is CSASLHHKYNEQFF. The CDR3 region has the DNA TGCAGTGCTAGTCTCCACCATAAATACAATGAGCAGTTCTTC.

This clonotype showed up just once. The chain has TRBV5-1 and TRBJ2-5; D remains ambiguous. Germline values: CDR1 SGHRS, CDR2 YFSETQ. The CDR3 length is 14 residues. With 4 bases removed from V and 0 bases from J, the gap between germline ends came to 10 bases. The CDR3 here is CASSPLSHQETQYF. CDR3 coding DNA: TGCGCCAGCAGCCCCTTATCGCACCAAGAGACCCAGTACTTC.

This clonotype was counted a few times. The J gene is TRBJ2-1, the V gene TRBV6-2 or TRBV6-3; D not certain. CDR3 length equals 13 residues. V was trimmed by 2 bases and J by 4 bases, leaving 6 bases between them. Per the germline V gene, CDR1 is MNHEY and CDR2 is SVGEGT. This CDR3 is CASSYGWYNEQFF. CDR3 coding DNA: TGTGCCAGCAGTTACGGCTGGTACAATGAGCAGTTCTTC.

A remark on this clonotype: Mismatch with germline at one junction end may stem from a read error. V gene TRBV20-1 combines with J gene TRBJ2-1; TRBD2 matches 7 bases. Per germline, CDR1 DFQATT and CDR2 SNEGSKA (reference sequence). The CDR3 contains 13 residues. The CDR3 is CSARGSSYNEQLF. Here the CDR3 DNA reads TGCAGTGCGCGGGGGAGCTCCTACAATGAGCAGCTCTTC.

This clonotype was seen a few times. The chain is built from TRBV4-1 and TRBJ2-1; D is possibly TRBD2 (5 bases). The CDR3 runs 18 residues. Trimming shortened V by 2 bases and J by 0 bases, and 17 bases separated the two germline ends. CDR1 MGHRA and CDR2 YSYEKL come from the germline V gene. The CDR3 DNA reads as TGCGCCAGCAGCCAATGGACGGGATCAGGAAGCTCCTACAATGAGCAGTTCTTC. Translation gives CASSQWTGSGSSYNEQFF.

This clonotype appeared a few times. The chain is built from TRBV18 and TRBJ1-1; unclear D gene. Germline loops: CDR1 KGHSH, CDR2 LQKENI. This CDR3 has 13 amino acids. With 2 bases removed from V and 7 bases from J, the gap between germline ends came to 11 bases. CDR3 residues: CASSPSGMGEAFF. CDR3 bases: TGTGCCAGCTCACCAAGCGGGATGGGTGAAGCTTTCTTT.